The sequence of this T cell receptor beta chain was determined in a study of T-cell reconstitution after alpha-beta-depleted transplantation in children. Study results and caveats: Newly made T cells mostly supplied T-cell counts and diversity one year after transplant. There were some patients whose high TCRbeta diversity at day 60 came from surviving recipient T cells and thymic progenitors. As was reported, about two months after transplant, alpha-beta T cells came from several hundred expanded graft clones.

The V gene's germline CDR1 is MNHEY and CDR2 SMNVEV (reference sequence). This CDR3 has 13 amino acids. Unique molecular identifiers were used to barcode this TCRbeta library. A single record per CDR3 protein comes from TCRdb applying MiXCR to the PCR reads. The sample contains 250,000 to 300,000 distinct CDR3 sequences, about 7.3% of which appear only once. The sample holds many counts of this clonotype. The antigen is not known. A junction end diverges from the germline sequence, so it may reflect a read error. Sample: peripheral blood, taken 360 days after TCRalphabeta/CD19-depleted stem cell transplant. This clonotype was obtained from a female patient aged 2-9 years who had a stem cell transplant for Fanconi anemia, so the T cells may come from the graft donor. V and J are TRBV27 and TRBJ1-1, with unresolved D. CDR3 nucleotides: TGCGCCAGCAGCTTGCCAGGAAACACTGAAGCTTTCTTT. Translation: CASSLPGNTEAFF.